These 12 T cell receptor beta chains were sequenced from one sample in a study of cytomegalovirus exposure and HLA in healthy donors. In the PCR, 60 Vbeta and 13 Jbeta primers were used. The repertoire was sequenced with immunoSEQ multiplex PCR; TCRdb's copy has only in-frame clones and lacks some. The sample gives 130,000 or so clones, 65% to 85% of which show up once; just under 3% is in the top ten. The sequenced sample consisted of PBMCs. These receptors were taken from a woman between 40 and 55 years old in good health and CMV-seropositive.

The chain recombines TRBV6-5 with TRBJ1-1, with D perhaps TRBD1 (6 bases). V was pared by 6 bases and J by 6 bases, with 20 bases between. The CDR3 covers 15 residues. Germline values: CDR1 MNHEY, CDR2 SVGAGI. The CDR3 region is CASRRFRVEGAEAFF. The CDR3 coding sequence is TGTGCCAGCAGACGGTTCCGCGTCGAGGGGGCTGAAGCTTTCTTT.

The V call is TRBV30, the J call TRBJ2-7; 9 bases agree with TRBD1. The trim removed 3 bases at V and 3 bases at J, leaving 3 bases unmatched. This CDR3 has 13 amino acids. CDR1 and CDR2 (germline): GTSNPN, SVGIG (reference sequence). The CDR3, as DNA: TGTGCCTGGAGGGACAGGGGTAGCTACGAGCAGTACTTC. This translates into CAWRDRGSYEQYF.

The rearrangement links TRBV5-1 to TRBJ2-5, with 9 bases lining up with TRBD1. The CDR3 contains 14 residues. The ends lost 7 bases at V and 5 bases at J; junction bases unmatched: 9. Germline CDR1 is SGHRS and CDR2 is YFSETQ. CDR3 region: CASGRQGDQETQYF. DNA for the CDR3: TGCGCCAGCGGAAGACAGGGGGATCAGGAGACCCAGTACTTC.

This clone turned up a few times. The rearrangement links TRBV25-1 to TRBJ2-1; 10 bases fit TRBD1. The CDR3 covers 15 residues. Germline values: CDR1 MGHDK, CDR2 SYGVNS. V dropped 11 bases and J dropped 2; count of bases not matched to a gene: 9. CDR3 loop: CASSRQGATYNEQFF. In nucleotides, the CDR3 is TGTGCCTCCTCTCGACAGGGGGCCACCTACAATGAGCAGTTCTTC.

CDR3 residues: CASSFRVADTQYF. The CDR3 nucleotides read TGTGCCAGCAGCTTCAGGGTTGCAGATACGCAGTATTTT. The chain couples TRBV14 to TRBJ2-3; maybe TRBD1 (5 bases). Trimming pared 5 bases from V and 4 bases from J, leaving 10 bases between. Per germline, CDR1 SGHDN and CDR2 FVKESK. The CDR3 loop spans 13 amino acids.

V usage is TRBV18 and J usage is TRBJ2-1; TRBD1 matches 8 bases. CDR1 is KGHSH, CDR2 LQKENI, per germline. The V gene end was trimmed by 2 bases and the J gene end by 5 bases; junction bases not matched to a gene: 17. The CDR3 consists of 19 residues. CDR3 DNA: TGTGCCAGCTCACCAAGGCTGGGGTTGGTGACAGGGGCGCACAATGAGCAGTTCTTC. Translated, it gives CASSPRLGLVTGAHNEQFF. The whole variable domain, remainder taken from reference TRBV18 and TRBJ2-1, is NAGVMQNPRHLVRRRGQEARLRCSPMKGHSHVYWYRQLPEEGLKFMVYLQKENIIDESGMPKERFSAEFPKEGPSILRIQQVVRGDSAAYFCASSPRLGLVTGAHNEQFFGPGTRLTVL.

J is TRBJ1-1 and V is TRBV27; TRBD1 might be the D (5 bases). The V and J ends lost 3 bases and 6 bases respectively, with 11 bases between them. Germline values: CDR1 MNHEY, CDR2 SMNVEV (reference sequence). The CDR3 contains 13 residues. The CDR3 sequence: CASSFSGVAEAFF. As DNA, the CDR3 is TGTGCCAGCAGTTTCTCGGGGGTGGCTGAAGCTTTCTTT.

This clone was detected a few times. The chain couples TRBV19 to TRBJ2-3; 7 nucleotides agree with TRBD2. Trimming removed 6 bases from V and 0 bases from J; junction bases left unmatched: 3. Germline CDR1 reads LNHDA; CDR2 reads SQIVND (reference sequence). The CDR3 length is 14 residues. DNA of the CDR3: TGTGCCAGTAGACCCGGGGGGAGCACAGATACGCAGTATTTT. Encoded protein: CASRPGGSTDTQYF.

The chain is built from TRBV29-1 and TRBJ1-5, with D possibly TRBD1 on 6 matching bases. Germline CDR1 is SQVTM and CDR2 is ANQGSEA. There are 14 residues in the CDR3. V lost 6 bases, J lost 0 bases, and 12 bases lay in between. As DNA, the CDR3 is TGCAGCGTCACTTGGACAGATAGCAATCAGCCCCAGCATTTT. Residues: CSVTWTDSNQPQHF.

This sequence joins TRBV5-6 and TRBJ2-1; 7 bases fit TRBD2. The V and J ends lost 2 bases and 4 bases, in that order; junction bases with no gene match: 6. The CDR3 runs 15 residues. CDR1 SGHDT and CDR2 YYEEEE come from the germline V gene. The CDR3 protein is CASSFLPGGYNEQFF. DNA for the CDR3: TGTGCCAGCAGCTTTCTCCCGGGGGGATACAATGAGCAGTTCTTC.

This clone was detected only once. The chain combines TRBV5-6 with TRBJ1-1; weak D call: TRBD1 (6 bases). Trimming pared 0 bases from V and 1 base from J, leaving 7 bases between. The CDR3 contains 14 residues. Germline assignment: CDR1 SGHDT and CDR2 YYEEEE. CDR3 region: CASSLETGNTEAFF. DNA for the CDR3: TGTGCCAGCAGCTTGGAGACAGGGAACACTGAAGCTTTCTTT.

This clone appeared a few times. V is TRBV5-1 and J is TRBJ1-4; tentative D call: TRBD1 (5 bases). From germline, CDR1 is SGHRS and CDR2 YFSETQ. The V gene lost 4 bases and the J gene lost 0 bases, with 10 bases spanning the gap. This CDR3 contains 15 residues. The CDR3 region is CASSPDRPTNEKLFF. CDR3 coding DNA: TGCGCCAGCAGCCCCGACAGACCAACTAATGAAAAACTGTTTTTT.